The 25 T cell receptor beta chains given below trace back to one sample, sequenced in a study of shared clonotypes between healthy human individuals. Assay used: immunoSEQ multiplex PCR; TCRdb lists only in-frame clones, some missing. The sample records 2 million to 2.5 million clones, less than 95% being singletons. The sequencing sample was made of naive CD4+ T cells from PBMCs. Noted subset: CD45RA+ positively selected. The receptors come from a man aged 18 to 30 in good health. Some clones in this sample may be carry-over from other donors' samples.

The chain has TRBV21-1 and TRBJ1-1; the tabulated D call, TRBD1, remains unverified against the DNA. TRBV21-1 is recorded as a pseudogene. The CDR3 totals 13 residues. CDR3 amino acids: CASSGRRTGEAFF. The CDR3 DNA sequence: TGTGCCAGCAGCGGACGAAGGACAGGCGAAGCTTTCTTT.

The chain links TRBV20-1 to TRBJ1-1, with a weak D call TRBD1 (6 bases). CDR1 and CDR2 (germline): DFQATT, SNEGSKA (reference sequence). The CDR3 runs to 11 residues. Trimming removed 7 bases at V and 6 bases at J, with 12 bases between. This CDR3 reads CSGRGEAEAFF. Here the CDR3 DNA reads TGCAGTGGTAGGGGGGAGGCTGAAGCTTTCTTT.

The V call is TRBV18, the J call TRBJ2-1; D may match TRBD1 or TRBD2 (5 bases each). The CDR3 is 15 residues long. Germline V lookup: CDR1 KGHSH, CDR2 LQKENI. The V end was cut by 3 bases, the J end by 7 bases, with 16 bases between. Written as DNA, the CDR3 is TGTGCCAGCTCACCGGGACCCCCGAGGAGGAATGAGCAGTTCTTC. Its protein product is CASSPGPPRRNEQFF.

V gene TRBV5-4 combines with J gene TRBJ1-6; unclear D gene. Germline CDR1 is SGHNT and CDR2 is YYREEE (reference sequence). The CDR3 is 13 residues long. Between the trimmed V and J ends, which lost 4 bases and 11 bases, there was a span of 13 bases. CDR3 loop: CASSPTPGTPLHF. CDR3 DNA sequence: TGTGCCAGCAGCCCAACGCCTGGGACACCCCTCCACTTT.

This clone has only a few counts. Other DNA sequences of this sample code for an identical CDR3. The rearrangement uses TRBV28 and TRBJ1-2; unclear D gene. The CDR3 covers 12 residues. CDR1 and CDR2 (germline): MDHEN, SYDVKM. With 5 bases removed from V and 7 bases from J, the gap between germline ends came to 11 bases. CDR3 sequence (DNA): TGTGCCAGCAGTCCTCCGTGGGGTGGCTACACCTTC. Amino acid sequence: CASSPPWGGYTF.

The J gene is TRBJ2-1, the V gene TRBV25-1, with 12 bases aligning to TRBD1. In germline, CDR1 is MGHDK, CDR2 SYGVNS. V dropped 6 bases and J dropped 6; count of bases not matched to a gene: 9. This CDR3 is built from 16 residues. Here the CDR3 reads CASSRTGTGGFNEQFF. As DNA, the CDR3 is TGTGCCAGCAGCCGTACCGGGACAGGGGGCTTCAATGAGCAGTTCTTC.

This chain's CDR3 is CASRLEGLSNQPQHF. In DNA form, the CDR3 reads TGTGCCAGTAGGCTTGAGGGCCTAAGCAATCAGCCCCAGCATTTT. The genes are TRBV19 and TRBJ1-5; no reliable D call. V was cut by 6 bases and J by 1 base, with 13 bases left in between. Germline V gene sequence: CDR1 LNHDA, CDR2 SQIVND (reference sequence). The CDR3 has 15 residues.

This clone has just one count. The chain recombines TRBV28 with TRBJ2-7; 9 bases fit TRBD2. Per the germline V gene, CDR1 is MDHEN and CDR2 is SYDVKM. V trimming: 4 bases; J trimming: 5 bases; junction bases outside the gene matches: 9. CDR3 size: 15 residues. The CDR3 loop reads CASSSTGTSFHEQYF. As DNA, the CDR3 is TGTGCCAGCAGTTCTACCGGGACTAGCTTCCACGAGCAGTACTTC. Filled out from reference TRBV28 and TRBJ2-7, the complete variable domain reads DVKVTQSSRYLVKRTGEKVFLECVQDMDHENMFWYRQDPGLGLRLIYFSYDVKMKEKGDIPEGYSVSREKKERFSLILESASTNQTSMYLCASSSTGTSFHEQYFGPGTRLTVT.

A remark on this clone: The sample holds other DNA sequences that translate to the same CDR3. The chain couples TRBV5-1 to TRBJ2-5; the match to TRBD1 covers 9 bases. With V trimmed by 3 bases and J by 6 bases, 9 bases remained unmatched. The CDR3 length is 15 residues. CDR1 SGHRS and CDR2 YFSETQ come from the germline V gene. The CDR3 sequence: CASSSQGQGSKTQYF. The CDR3 bases are TGCGCCAGCAGCTCTCAGGGACAGGGTAGTAAGACCCAGTACTTC. The variable domain in full, with the rest retrieved from reference TRBV5-1 and TRBJ2-5, is KAGVTQTPRYLIKTRGQQVTLSCSPISGHRSVSWYQQTPGQGLQFLFEYFSETQRNKGNFPGRFSGRQFSNSRSEMNVSTLELGDSALYLCASSSQGQGSKTQYFGPGTRLLVL.

CDR3 protein: CSVEAPGSIQETQYF. The CDR3 region has the DNA TGCAGCGTTGAGGCTCCTGGGAGCATCCAAGAGACCCAGTACTTC. This sequence joins TRBV29-1 and TRBJ2-5; D perhaps matches TRBD2 (5 bases). V was pared by 3 bases and J by 1 base, with 15 bases between. CDR3 length equals 15 residues. Germline CDR1 and CDR2: SQVTM and ANQGSEA. The full variable domain, its missing parts supplied by reference TRBV29-1 and TRBJ2-5, is SAVISQKPSRDICQRGTSLTIQCQVDSQVTMMFWYRQQPGQSLTLIATANQGSEATYESGFVIDKFPISRPNLTFSTLTVSNMSPEDSSIYLCSVEAPGSIQETQYFGPGTRLLVL.

The V call is TRBV30, the J call TRBJ2-1; perhaps TRBD2 as D (5 bases). CDR3 size: 15 residues. V was clipped by 0 bases and J by 4 bases, with 13 bases between them. Per the germline V gene, CDR1 is GTSNPN and CDR2 is SVGIG (reference sequence). CDR3 bases: TGTGCCTGGAGTGTCTGGGGAGAAGGGTACAATGAGCAGTTCTTC. Its translation is CAWSVWGEGYNEQFF.

The chain has TRBV15 and TRBJ1-2; D may be TRBD1 (5 bases). Trimming removed 2 bases from V and 2 bases from J, with 12 bases in between. The germline V gene has CDR1 LNHNV and CDR2 YYDKDF (reference sequence). The CDR3 is 15 amino acids. As DNA, the CDR3 is TGTGCCACCAGCAGAAGACAGACTTCAAACTATGGCTACACCTTC. Its protein product is CATSRRQTSNYGYTF.

This rearrangement joins TRBV28 to TRBJ2-1; no clear D gene. The CDR3 loop spans 14 amino acids. The V and J ends lost 2 bases and 1 base respectively, with 6 bases between them. Germline-derived CDR1 and CDR2 are MDHEN and SYDVKM. The CDR3 bases are TGTGCCAGCAGTTTAACAGCTTCCTACAATGAGCAGTTCTTC. This encodes CASSLTASYNEQFF.

The J gene is TRBJ2-5, the V gene TRBV11-3; 9 bases align to TRBD2. Germline V gives CDR1 SGHNT, CDR2 YENEEA. The CDR3 length is 18 residues. With V trimmed by 5 bases and J by 5 bases, 18 bases remained unmatched. CDR3 sequence reads: CASSLGGVGLASVETQYF. CDR3 in DNA: TGTGCCAGCAGCCTAGGGGGCGTGGGACTAGCCTCGGTGGAGACCCAGTACTTC.

As regards this clone: In the same sample, other DNA sequences code for this CDR3. J is TRBJ2-7 and V is TRBV18; 7 bases map to TRBD1. Germline CDR1 KGHSH, CDR2 LQKENI. J gave up 4 bases and V 2 bases, and 2 bases lay outside the gene matches. The CDR3 spans 13 residues. CDR3 bases: TGTGCCAGCTCACCATCCAGGGGGTACGAGCAGTACTTC. Its translation: CASSPSRGYEQYF.

The chain recombines TRBV6-6 with TRBJ1-5, with 7 bases matching TRBD1. Trimming removed 0 bases from V and 6 bases from J; junction bases left unmatched: 5. The germline gives CDR1 MNHNY, CDR2 SVGAGI (reference sequence). There are 15 residues in the CDR3. The CDR3 sequence: CASSYSGGAGQPQHF. DNA of the CDR3: TGTGCCAGCAGTTACTCAGGGGGCGCGGGTCAGCCCCAGCATTTT.

The chain has TRBV6-6 and TRBJ1-3; D gene uncertain. CDR3 size: 12 residues. In germline, CDR1 is MNHNY, CDR2 SVGAGI (reference sequence). Trimming removed 5 bases from V and 4 bases from J, with 6 bases in between. CDR3 sequence (DNA): TGTGCCAGCAGTGCTTGGGGAAACACCATATATTTT. It codes for CASSAWGNTIYF.

The rearrangement links TRBV29-1 to TRBJ1-4; TRBD1 matches at 7 bases. With 6 bases clipped from V and 0 bases from J, the junction kept 7 bases outside the gene matches. This CDR3 spans 15 amino acids. The germline CDR1 and CDR2 sequences are SQVTM and ANQGSEA. This CDR3 is CSVRGTAATNEKLFF. In nucleotides, the CDR3 is TGCAGCGTCCGCGGGACAGCCGCAACTAATGAAAAACTGTTTTTT.

Of note for this clone: The sample has other DNA sequences that encode this CDR3 too. This chain links TRBV28 with TRBJ1-3; D uncertain. Germline CDR1 is MDHEN and CDR2 is SYDVKM. Trimming took off 5 bases at V and 0 bases at J, with 11 bases between the two ends. This CDR3 has 15 amino acids. The CDR3 spells CASSPGGTSGNTIYF. DNA for the CDR3: TGTGCCAGCAGTCCCGGCGGAACCTCTGGAAACACCATATATTTT.

CDR3 DNA: TGTGCCAGCAGCTTCCTGGGGGGGCCCTCCTACAATGAGCAGTTCTTC. As protein: CASSFLGGPSYNEQFF. The chain has TRBV11-2 and TRBJ2-1; D might be TRBD2 (7 bases). Germline CDR1 SGHAT, CDR2 FQNNGV. The CDR3 is 16 residues long. Trimming removed 3 bases at V and 0 bases at J, with 12 bases between.

The V and J genes are TRBV6-1 and TRBJ2-7, with D perhaps TRBD1 (5 bases). There are 14 residues in the CDR3. Germline assignment: CDR1 MNHNS and CDR2 SASEGT. Trimming cost V 10 bases and J 2 bases, with 18 bases left between them. CDR3 sequence reads: CATAITWTTYEQYF. CDR3 DNA: TGTGCCACCGCCATAACGTGGACAACCTACGAGCAGTACTTC.

V usage is TRBV9 and J usage is TRBJ2-1, with 8 bases lining up with TRBD2. V shed 3 bases, J shed 8 bases, and the junction held 13 bases outside the gene matches. In germline, CDR1 is SGDLS, CDR2 YYNGEE. The CDR3 is made up of 16 amino acids. The CDR3 is CASSGGGHSGSDEQFF. The CDR3 DNA reads TGTGCCAGCAGCGGAGGGGGTCACAGCGGGAGCGATGAGCAGTTCTTC.

V usage is TRBV7-9 and J usage is TRBJ1-6; weak D call: TRBD1 (5 bases). The germline V and J ends were trimmed by 8 bases and 7 bases, with 15 bases remaining between them. CDR1 is SEHNR and CDR2 is FQNEAQ in the germline V gene (reference sequence). This CDR3 has 14 amino acids. This CDR3 is CASAPRGENSPLHF. The DNA of the CDR3 is TGTGCCAGCGCTCCCCGGGGGGAGAATTCACCCCTCCACTTT.

The chain uses TRBV19 and TRBJ1-3, with 7 bases that match TRBD1. Germline V CDR1 and CDR2: LNHDA, SQIVND (reference sequence). Losses at the gene ends were 1 base for V and 1 base for J; bases not matched to a gene: 13. This CDR3 is built from 19 residues. CDR3 nucleotides: TGTGCCAGTAGTATAGGTCCGGGACAGTTCTACATTTCTGGAAACACCATATATTTT. Translating it yields CASSIGPGQFYISGNTIYF.

Note on this clone: This same CDR3 is encoded by further DNA sequences in the sample. This chain joins TRBV5-4 and TRBJ1-5; no clear D gene. V lost 3 bases to trimming and J lost 0 bases, with 4 bases between them. Germline V gene sequence: CDR1 SGHNT, CDR2 YYREEE (reference sequence). The CDR3 is 13 residues long. CDR3 coding DNA: TGTGCCAGCAGCTCTGATAGCAATCAGCCCCAGCATTTT. Its translation: CASSSDSNQPQHF.